Shown below are 18 T cell receptor beta chains from a single sample sequenced in a study of blood T cells in healthy people across ages. Alongside a J-beta primer mix, a sample-barcoded 5' primer served in a second PCR lasting roughly 7 to 11 cycles. From the 5' RACE reads, TCRdb called clonotypes with MiXCR, one entry per CDR3 protein. Here the sample spans around 990,000 distinct CDR3 sequences, around two fifths being singletons. The sample was blood. Receptor source: a man between 18 and 29 years old in good health.

The chain joins TRBV6-2 or TRBV6-3 to TRBJ2-3; D gene ambiguous. V lost 2 bases and J lost 0, with 9 bases in between. Germline V gene data show CDR1 as MNHEY and CDR2 as SVGEGT. The CDR3 spans 15 residues. This CDR3 is CASSYTTVSTDTQYF. The CDR3 region has the DNA TGTGCCAGCAGTTACACGACTGTCAGCACAGATACGCAGTATTTT.

As regards this clonotype: This may be a read error, as it is one base from a much larger clone. As DNA, the CDR3 is TGTGCCAGCAGCATAGTGCGTGCAGATACGCAGTATTTT. It specifies CASSIVRADTQYF. The rearrangement uses TRBV7-8 and TRBJ2-3, with D hard to call. Trimming removed 5 bases from V and 4 bases from J, with 10 bases in between. Looked up from germline, CDR1 is SGHVS and CDR2 is FQNEAQ. The CDR3 contains 13 residues.

This clonotype came up a few times. The CDR3 loop is CASSSRDSRGQEETQYF. DNA of the CDR3: TGTGCCAGCAGCTCCAGGGACTCTCGGGGACAAGAAGAGACCCAGTACTTC. V and J are TRBV7-9 and TRBJ2-5; D is perhaps TRBD1 or TRBD2 (6 bases each). V shed 4 bases and J shed 3 bases, with 21 bases lying between them. The CDR3 loop spans 17 amino acids. Germline assignment: CDR1 SEHNR and CDR2 FQNEAQ (reference sequence). Full variable domain (missing parts from reference TRBV7-9 and TRBJ2-5): DTGVSQNPRHKITKRGQNVTFRCDPISEHNRLYWYRQTLGQGPEFLTYFQNEAQLEKSRLLSDRFSAERPKGSFSTLEIQRTEQGDSAMYLCASSSRDSRGQEETQYFGPGTRLLVL.

This chain links TRBV28 with TRBJ2-4, with TRBD2 as a possible D gene (5 bases). CDR1 and CDR2 (germline): MDHEN, SYDVKM. The ends were cut back, 7 bases at V and 9 bases at J, with 19 bases in the middle. The CDR3 runs to 14 residues. CDR3 region: CASTSPSSGGIQYF. The CDR3 DNA is TGTGCCAGCACGTCACCCTCGAGTGGAGGCATTCAGTACTTC.

This clonotype appeared a few times. The chain has TRBV6-5 and TRBJ1-4, with a tentative D call TRBD1 (6 bases). Trimming cost V 5 bases and J 0 bases, with 10 bases left between them. Germline V gene sequence: CDR1 MNHEY, CDR2 SVGAGI. This CDR3 has 15 residues. CDR3 DNA: TGTGCCAGCAGTCCGGACAGCGCAACTAATGAAAAACTGTTTTTT. Protein: CASSPDSATNEKLFF.

This clonotype showed up just a few times. The rearrangement links TRBV6-5 to TRBJ1-6, with TRBD1 as a possible D gene (5 bases). CDR1 is MNHEY and CDR2 is SVGAGI in the germline V gene. V was trimmed by 2 bases and J by 0 bases, leaving 11 bases between them. The length of the CDR3 is 17 residues. CDR3 sequence (DNA): TGTGCCAGCAGTTACGAGCGGGGCGGCTCCTATAATTCACCCCTCCACTTT. Its protein product is CASSYERGGSYNSPLHF.

This sequence joins TRBV18 and TRBJ1-1; D unclear. The V end was cut by 1 base, the J end by 0 bases, with 15 bases between. CDR1 is KGHSH, CDR2 LQKENI, per germline. This CDR3 has 17 residues. The CDR3 region is CASSPQNSGGMNTEAFF. Written as DNA, the CDR3 is TGTGCCAGCTCACCACAGAACAGTGGAGGGATGAACACTGAAGCTTTCTTT.

The V and J genes are TRBV9 and TRBJ1-2, with D unclear. The ends were cut back, 0 bases at V and 1 base at J, with 7 bases in the middle. This CDR3 is 14 amino acids long. Germline lookup yields CDR1 SGDLS and CDR2 YYNGEE. CDR3 bases: TGTGCCAGCAGCGTAGATTGGAATAACTATGGCTACACCTTC. Amino acids: CASSVDWNNYGYTF. Drawing the rest from reference TRBV9 and TRBJ1-2, the complete variable domain is DSGVTQTPKHLITATGQRVTLRCSPRSGDLSVYWYQQSLDQGLQFLIQYYNGEERAKGNILERFSAQQFPDLHSELNLSSLELGDSALYFCASSVDWNNYGYTFGSGTRLTVV.

The chain recombines TRBV27 with TRBJ1-4, with D uncertain. In germline, CDR1 is MNHEY, CDR2 SMNVEV (reference sequence). This CDR3 spans 16 amino acids. V gave up 2 bases and J gave up 5 bases, with 15 bases separating them. The CDR3 loop reads CASSLLWERRNEKLFF. Written as DNA, the CDR3 is TGTGCCAGCAGTTTACTCTGGGAAAGAAGGAATGAAAAACTGTTTTTT.

This chain joins TRBV2 and TRBJ1-2; D uncertain. There are 12 residues in the CDR3. The germline V gene encodes CDR1 SNHLY and CDR2 FYNNEI. The V gene lost 9 bases and the J gene lost 6 bases, with 14 bases spanning the gap. The CDR3 spells CASTTTNDGYTF. CDR3 in DNA: TGTGCCAGTACTACGACCAACGATGGCTACACCTTC.

This clonotype has a handful of counts. The chain joins TRBV12-5 to TRBJ2-1; D may be TRBD2 (5 bases). There are 13 residues in the CDR3. V was cut by 2 bases and J by 9 bases, with 11 bases left in between. Germline loops: CDR1 LGHNT, CDR2 FRNRAP. CDR3 sequence reads: CASGLLSGLEQFF. As DNA, the CDR3 is TGTGCTAGTGGTTTGCTCTCCGGACTTGAGCAGTTCTTC.

V and J are TRBV7-9 and TRBJ1-4; D is undetermined. From germline, CDR1 is SEHNR and CDR2 FQNEAQ (reference sequence). V lost 5 bases and J lost 14, with 15 bases in between. The CDR3 has 12 residues. CDR3 in amino acids: CASSPQEGFLFF. CDR3 nucleotide sequence: TGTGCCAGCAGCCCTCAGGAAGGGTTTCTGTTTTTT. The whole variable domain, filled in from reference TRBV7-9 and TRBJ1-4, reads DTGVSQNPRHKITKRGQNVTFRCDPISEHNRLYWYRQTLGQGPEFLTYFQNEAQLEKSRLLSDRFSAERPKGSFSTLEIQRTEQGDSAMYLCASSPQEGFLFFGSGTQLSVL.

The chain recombines TRBV29-1 with TRBJ2-5; the D is unclear. Trimming took 4 bases from V and 2 from J, leaving 23 bases between them. This CDR3 is 17 amino acids long. Germline V CDR1 and CDR2: SQVTM, ANQGSEA. The CDR3 nucleotides read TGCAGCGTTGCCCCCTGCCCCCGACGGGCCCAACAAGAGACCCAGTACTTC. This translates into CSVAPCPRRAQQETQYF.

This clonotype was counted between two and nine times. An end of the junction does not agree with germline; a read error may underlie this. The rearrangement uses TRBV20-1 and TRBJ2-3; TRBD2 matches at 12 bases. This CDR3 contains 17 residues. Germline CDR1 reads DFQATT; CDR2 reads SNEGSKA (reference sequence). The CDR3 region is CSARPRGLAGRTDTQYF. CDR3 in DNA: TGTAGTGCTAGACCCCGAGGACTAGCGGGGCGCACAGATACGCAGTATTTT.

V is TRBV4-3 and J is TRBJ1-5; possible D gene TRBD1, 6 bases. The CDR3 has 20 amino acids. Germline CDR1 reads LGHNA; CDR2 reads YSLEER. Trimming removed 4 bases at V and 2 bases at J, with 27 bases between. CDR3 protein: CASSRDERGAHGYGNQPQHF. The DNA of the CDR3 is TGCGCCAGCAGCCGAGATGAACGGGGGGCGCATGGGTACGGCAATCAGCCCCAGCATTTT.

The chain couples TRBV4-1 to TRBJ1-2, with 9 nucleotides matching TRBD1. The V gene's germline CDR1 is MGHRA and CDR2 YSYEKL. Trimming cost V 0 bases and J 6 bases; bases outside gene matches: 2. This CDR3 region has 14 residues. The CDR3 protein is CASSQDNRGHGYTF. In DNA, the CDR3 is TGCGCCAGCAGCCAAGATAACAGGGGGCATGGCTACACCTTC.

J is TRBJ2-7 and V is TRBV29-1, with TRBD1 as a possible D gene (6 bases). The CDR3 runs 14 residues. Germline assignment: CDR1 SQVTM and CDR2 ANQGSEA. V shed 4 bases and J shed 2 bases, with 15 bases lying between them. Written as DNA, the CDR3 is TGCAGCGTTGTTTCTAGACAGGTTACCTACGAGCAGTACTTC. Encoded protein: CSVVSRQVTYEQYF.

Of note for this clonotype: This may be a read error, as it is one base from a much larger clone. The chain recombines TRBV20-1 with TRBJ1-2; D is undetermined. This CDR3 has 11 amino acids. In germline, CDR1 is DFQATT, CDR2 SNEGSKA (reference sequence). The CDR3 loop reads CSTRDGYGYTF. As DNA, the CDR3 is TGCAGTACTAGAGATGGCTATGGCTACACCTTC.